This T cell receptor (beta chain) emerged from a study of shared clonotypes between healthy human individuals. Sequencing used immunoSEQ multiplex PCR; TCRdb keeps in-frame clones, though not all of them. The sample has fewer than 400,000 clones, over 65% seen once. This clone was detected only a few times. Germline CDR1 reads MDHEN; CDR2 reads SYDVKM. The CDR3 is 13 residues long. V lost 7 bases to trimming and J lost 3 bases, with 12 bases between them. The specimen was memory CD4+ T cells sorted from blood. Indicated subset: CD45RA-negative fraction. J is TRBJ1-2 and V is TRBV28, with D possibly matching TRBD1 (6 bases). This clonotype was sampled from a man in his thirties or forties in good health. The chain's CDR3 is CASIGGYYYGYTF. CDR3 nucleotides: TGTGCCAGCATAGGGGGTTATTACTATGGCTACACCTTC.